This entry describes one T cell receptor beta chain. Its antigen is currently unknown. In germline, CDR1 is SGHRS, CDR2 YFSETQ. The CDR3 totals 15 residues. Trimming took off 4 bases at V and 6 bases at J, with 14 bases between the two ends. Unique molecular identifiers were built into the TCR beta cDNA libraries. MiXCR, run by TCRdb on the PCR reads, gives a single entry per CDR3 protein. The data hold roughly 870,000 distinct CDR3 sequences, with 53% observed a single time. This entry is derived from a study of post-analysis software for immune sequencing data. Study-level results: Patients showed TRBV5-6, TRBV5-1 and TRBV20-1 among a handful of TRBV segments more frequent than in controls. People with multiple sclerosis had a significantly lower normalized Chao1 diversity than controls did.

This clonotype was sampled from a girl between 5 and 17 years old with multiple sclerosis. The source material was blood. The chain recombines TRBV5-1 with TRBJ1-6; D is ambiguous. CDR3: CASSLRPTLNSPLHF. CDR3 DNA sequence: TGCGCCAGCAGCCTGAGGCCAACTCTTAATTCACCCCTCCACTTT.